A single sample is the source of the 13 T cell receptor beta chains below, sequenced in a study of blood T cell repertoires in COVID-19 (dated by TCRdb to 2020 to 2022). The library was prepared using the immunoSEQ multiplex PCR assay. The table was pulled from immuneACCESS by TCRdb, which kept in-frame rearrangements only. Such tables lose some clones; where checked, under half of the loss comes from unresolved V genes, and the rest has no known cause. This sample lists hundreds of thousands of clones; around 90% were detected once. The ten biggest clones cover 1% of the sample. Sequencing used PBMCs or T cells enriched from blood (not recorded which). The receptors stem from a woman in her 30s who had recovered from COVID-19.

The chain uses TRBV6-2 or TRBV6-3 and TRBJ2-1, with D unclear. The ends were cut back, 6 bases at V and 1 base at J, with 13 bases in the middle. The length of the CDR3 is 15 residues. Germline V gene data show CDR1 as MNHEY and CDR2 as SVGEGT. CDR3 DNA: TGTGCCAGCAGCCGATATAGCAGTTCCTACAATGAGCAGTTCTTC. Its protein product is CASSRYSSSYNEQFF.

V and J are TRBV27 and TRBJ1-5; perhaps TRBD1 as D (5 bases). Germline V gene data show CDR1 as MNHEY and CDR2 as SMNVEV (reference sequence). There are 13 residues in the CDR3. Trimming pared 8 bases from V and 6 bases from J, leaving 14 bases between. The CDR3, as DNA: TGTGCCAGCGGTCCAGGGCGGCGTCAGCCCCAGCATTTT. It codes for CASGPGRRQPQHF.

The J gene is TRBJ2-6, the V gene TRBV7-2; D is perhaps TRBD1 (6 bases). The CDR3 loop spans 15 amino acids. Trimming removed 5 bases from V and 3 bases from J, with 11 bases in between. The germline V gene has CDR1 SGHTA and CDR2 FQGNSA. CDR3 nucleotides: TGTGCCAGCAGCACAGGGTTCGGTGGGGCCAACGTCCTGACTTTC. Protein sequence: CASSTGFGGANVLTF.

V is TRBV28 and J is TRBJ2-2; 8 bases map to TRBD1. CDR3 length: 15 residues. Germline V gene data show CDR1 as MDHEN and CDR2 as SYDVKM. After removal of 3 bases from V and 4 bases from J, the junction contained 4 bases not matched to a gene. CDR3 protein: CASSFRTGLTGELFF. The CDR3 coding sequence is TGTGCCAGCAGTTTTCGGACAGGGCTCACCGGGGAGCTGTTTTTT.

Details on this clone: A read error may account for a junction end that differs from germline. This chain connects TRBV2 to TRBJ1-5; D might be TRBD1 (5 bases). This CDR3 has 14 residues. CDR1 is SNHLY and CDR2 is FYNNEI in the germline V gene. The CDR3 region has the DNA TGTGCCAGCAGTGAAGGTAGGGGTAGGAGCTTCCCAGGATTT. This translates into CASSEGRGRSFPGF.

In DNA form, the CDR3 reads TGCGCCAGCAGCCTGGGACTAGCGGGAGGGTTGCAAGAGACCCAGTACTTC. Its protein product is CASSLGLAGGLQETQYF. This sequence joins TRBV5-1 and TRBJ2-5, with 16 bases identical to TRBD2. Germline lookup yields CDR1 SGHRS and CDR2 YFSETQ. The CDR3 has 17 amino acids. With V trimmed by 4 bases and J by 2 bases, 5 bases remained unmatched.

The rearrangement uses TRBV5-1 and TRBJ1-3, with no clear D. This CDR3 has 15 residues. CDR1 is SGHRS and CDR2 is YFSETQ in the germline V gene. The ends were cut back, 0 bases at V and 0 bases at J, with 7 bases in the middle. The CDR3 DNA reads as TGCGCCAGCAGCTTGGCCGGGTCCTCTGGAAACACCATATATTTT. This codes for CASSLAGSSGNTIYF.

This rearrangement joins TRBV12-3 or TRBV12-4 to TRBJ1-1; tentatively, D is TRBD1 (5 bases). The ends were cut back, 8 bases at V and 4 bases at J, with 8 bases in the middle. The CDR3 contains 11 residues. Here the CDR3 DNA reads TGTGCCAGCGGAAGGGGCACTGAAGCTTTCTTT. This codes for CASGRGTEAFF.

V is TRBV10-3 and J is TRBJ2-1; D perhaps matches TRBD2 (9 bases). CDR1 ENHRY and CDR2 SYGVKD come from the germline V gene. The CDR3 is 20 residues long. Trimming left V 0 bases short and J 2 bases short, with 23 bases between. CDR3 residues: CAISESSSSGTGPPYNEQFF. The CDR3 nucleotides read TGTGCCATCAGTGAGTCGTCCTCTAGCGGGACAGGTCCCCCCTACAATGAGCAGTTCTTC.

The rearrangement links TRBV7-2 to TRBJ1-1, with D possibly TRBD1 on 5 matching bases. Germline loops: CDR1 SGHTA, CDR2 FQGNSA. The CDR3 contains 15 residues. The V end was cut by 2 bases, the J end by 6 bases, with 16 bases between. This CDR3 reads CASSLLSYKQAEAFF. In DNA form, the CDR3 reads TGTGCCAGCAGCTTATTGTCCTATAAACAGGCTGAAGCTTTCTTT.

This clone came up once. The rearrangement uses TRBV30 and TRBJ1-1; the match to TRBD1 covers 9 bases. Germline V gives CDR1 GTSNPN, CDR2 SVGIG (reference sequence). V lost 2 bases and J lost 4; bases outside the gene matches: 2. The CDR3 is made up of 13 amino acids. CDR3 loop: CAWSMTGGTEAFF. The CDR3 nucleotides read TGTGCCTGGAGTATGACAGGGGGCACTGAAGCTTTCTTT. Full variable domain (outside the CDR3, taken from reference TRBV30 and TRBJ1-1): SQTIHQWPATLVQPVGSPLSLECTVEGTSNPNLYWYRQAAGRGLQLLFYSVGIGQISSEVPQNLSASRPQDRQFILSSKKLLLSDSGFYLCAWSMTGGTEAFFGQGTRLTVV.

Written as DNA, the CDR3 is TGTGCCAGCAGTTTAGATCGGAGGGGAAGCTCCTACGAGCAGTACTTC. Translation gives CASSLDRRGSSYEQYF. V usage is TRBV27 and J usage is TRBJ2-7; D may be TRBD2 (6 bases). From germline, CDR1 is MNHEY and CDR2 SMNVEV (reference sequence). The CDR3 length is 16 residues. V dropped 2 bases and J dropped 0 bases, with 14 bases sitting between them.

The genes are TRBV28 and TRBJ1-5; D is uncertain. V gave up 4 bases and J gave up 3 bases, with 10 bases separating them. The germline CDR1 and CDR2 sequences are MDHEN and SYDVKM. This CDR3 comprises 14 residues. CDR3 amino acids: CASSSEGLNQPQHF. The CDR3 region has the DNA TGTGCCAGCAGTTCTGAGGGCCTCAATCAGCCCCAGCATTTT.